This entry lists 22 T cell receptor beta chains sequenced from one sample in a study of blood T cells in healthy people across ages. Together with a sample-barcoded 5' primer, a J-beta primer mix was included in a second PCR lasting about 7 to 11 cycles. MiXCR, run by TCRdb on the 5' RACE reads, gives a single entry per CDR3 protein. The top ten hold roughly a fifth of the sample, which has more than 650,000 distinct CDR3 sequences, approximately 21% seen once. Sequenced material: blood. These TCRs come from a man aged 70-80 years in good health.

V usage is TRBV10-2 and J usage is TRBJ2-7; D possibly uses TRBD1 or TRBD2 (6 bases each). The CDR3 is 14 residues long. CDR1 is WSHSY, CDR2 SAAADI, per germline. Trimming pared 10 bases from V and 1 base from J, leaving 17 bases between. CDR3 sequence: CATAFGGDSYEQYF. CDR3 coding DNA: TGCGCCACCGCATTCGGGGGCGATTCCTACGAGCAGTACTTC.

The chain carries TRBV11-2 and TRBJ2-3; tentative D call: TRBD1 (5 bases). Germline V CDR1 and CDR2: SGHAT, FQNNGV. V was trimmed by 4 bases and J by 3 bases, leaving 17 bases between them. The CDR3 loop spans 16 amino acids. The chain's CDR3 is CASSWKVQGKTDTQYF. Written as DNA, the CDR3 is TGTGCCAGCAGCTGGAAAGTGCAGGGTAAAACAGATACGCAGTATTTT.

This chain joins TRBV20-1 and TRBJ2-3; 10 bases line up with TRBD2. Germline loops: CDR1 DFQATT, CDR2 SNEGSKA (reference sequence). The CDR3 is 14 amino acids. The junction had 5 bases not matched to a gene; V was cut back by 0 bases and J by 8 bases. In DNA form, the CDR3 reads TGCAGTGCTAGAGAGGATAGCGGGGGGAGTACGCAGTATTTT. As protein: CSAREDSGGSTQYF.

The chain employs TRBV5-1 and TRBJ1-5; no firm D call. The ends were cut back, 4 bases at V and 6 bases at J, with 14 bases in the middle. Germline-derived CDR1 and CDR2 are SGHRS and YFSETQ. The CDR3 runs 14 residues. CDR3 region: CASSLNPGGQPQHF. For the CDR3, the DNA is TGCGCCAGCAGCCTTAATCCGGGAGGTCAGCCCCAGCATTTT.

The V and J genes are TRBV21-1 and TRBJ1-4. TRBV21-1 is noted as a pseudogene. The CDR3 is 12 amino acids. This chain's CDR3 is CASRFTNEKLFF. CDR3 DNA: TGTGCCAGCAGGTTTACTAATGAAAAACTGTTTTTT.

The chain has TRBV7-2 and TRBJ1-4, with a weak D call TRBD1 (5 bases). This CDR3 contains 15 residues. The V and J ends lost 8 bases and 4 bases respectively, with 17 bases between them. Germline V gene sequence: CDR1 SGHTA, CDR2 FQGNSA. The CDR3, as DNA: TGTGCCAGCTCCACGATAGGACAAATTAATGAAAAACTGTTTTTT. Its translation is CASSTIGQINEKLFF.

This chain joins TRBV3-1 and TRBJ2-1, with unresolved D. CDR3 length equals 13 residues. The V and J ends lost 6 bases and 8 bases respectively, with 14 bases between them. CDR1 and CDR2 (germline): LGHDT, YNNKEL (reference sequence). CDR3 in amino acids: CASRENFGDEQFF. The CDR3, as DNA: TGTGCCAGCAGAGAGAACTTTGGGGATGAGCAGTTCTTC.

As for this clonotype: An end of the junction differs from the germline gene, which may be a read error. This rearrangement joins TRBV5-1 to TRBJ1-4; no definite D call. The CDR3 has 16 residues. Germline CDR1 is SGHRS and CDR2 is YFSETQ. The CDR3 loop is CASSQQISATNDKLFF. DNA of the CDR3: TGCGCCAGCAGCCAACAAATCAGTGCAACTAATGATAAACTGTTTTTT.

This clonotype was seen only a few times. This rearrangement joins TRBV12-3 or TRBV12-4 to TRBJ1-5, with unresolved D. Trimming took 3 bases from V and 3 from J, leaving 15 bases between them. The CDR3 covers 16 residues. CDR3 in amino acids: CASSLGFEPFNQPQHF. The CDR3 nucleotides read TGTGCCAGCAGTTTGGGGTTCGAACCTTTCAATCAGCCCCAGCATTTT.

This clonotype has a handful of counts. CDR3: CASTHSRQNTGELFF. CDR3 nucleotides: TGTGCCAGCACCCATTCTCGACAGAACACCGGGGAGCTGTTTTTT. V usage is TRBV7-6 and J usage is TRBJ2-2; no clear D gene. The CDR3 is made up of 15 amino acids. The germline gives CDR1 SGHVS, CDR2 FNYEAQ. V shed 7 bases and J shed 1 base, with 13 bases lying between them.

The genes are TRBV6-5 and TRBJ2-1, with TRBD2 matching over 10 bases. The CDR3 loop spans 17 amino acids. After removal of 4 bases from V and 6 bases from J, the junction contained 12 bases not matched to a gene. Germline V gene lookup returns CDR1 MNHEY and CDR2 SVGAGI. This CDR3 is CASSSAFWRLAGNEQFF. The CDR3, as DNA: TGTGCCAGCAGTTCGGCCTTTTGGAGACTAGCGGGCAATGAGCAGTTCTTC.

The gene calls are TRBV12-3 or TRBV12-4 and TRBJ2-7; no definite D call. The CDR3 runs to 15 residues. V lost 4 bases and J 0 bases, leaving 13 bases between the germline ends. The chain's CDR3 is CASSSDLQSSYEQYF. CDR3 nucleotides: TGTGCCAGCAGTTCCGACCTCCAAAGCTCCTACGAGCAGTACTTC.

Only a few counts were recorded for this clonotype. CDR3 sequence: CASSRTVKNEQFF. The CDR3 DNA is TGTGCCAGCAGCCGGACGGTCAAGAATGAGCAGTTCTTC. V is TRBV6-2 or TRBV6-3 and J is TRBJ2-1; D uncertain. V lost 6 bases to trimming and J lost 7 bases, with 13 bases between them. CDR1 and CDR2 (germline): MNHEY, SVGEGT. The CDR3 length is 13 residues.

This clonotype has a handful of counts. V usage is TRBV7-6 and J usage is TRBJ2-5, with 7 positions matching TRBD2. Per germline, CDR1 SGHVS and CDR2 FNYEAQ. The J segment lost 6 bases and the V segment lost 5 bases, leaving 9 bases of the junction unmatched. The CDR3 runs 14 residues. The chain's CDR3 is CASSRLGGRKTQYF. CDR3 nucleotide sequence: TGTGCCAGCAGCAGATTGGGGGGGAGAAAGACCCAGTACTTC. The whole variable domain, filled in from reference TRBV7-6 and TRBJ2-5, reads GAGVSQSPRYKVTKRGQDVALRCDPISGHVSLYWYRQALGQGPEFLTYFNYEAQQDKSGLPNDRFSAERPEGSISTLTIQRTEQRDSAMYRCASSRLGGRKTQYFGPGTRLLVL.

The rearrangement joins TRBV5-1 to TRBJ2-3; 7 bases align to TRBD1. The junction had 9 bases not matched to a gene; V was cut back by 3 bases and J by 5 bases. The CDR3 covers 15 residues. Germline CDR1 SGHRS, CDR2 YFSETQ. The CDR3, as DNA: TGCGCCAGCAGCTACCGAAGGGGGCAGGTAGATACGCAGTATTTT. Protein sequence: CASSYRRGQVDTQYF.

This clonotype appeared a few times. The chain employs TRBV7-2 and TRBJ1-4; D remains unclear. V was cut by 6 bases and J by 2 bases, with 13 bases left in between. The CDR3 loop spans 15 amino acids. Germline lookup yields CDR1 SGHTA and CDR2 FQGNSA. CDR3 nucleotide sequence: TGTGCCAGCAGTTGGGCGGCAAGGACTAATGAAAAACTGTTTTTT. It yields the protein CASSWAARTNEKLFF.

CDR3 in DNA: TGTGCCAGCAGTTTAACGGAACAATCACTGTTTTTT. This translates into CASSLTEQSLFF. The genes are TRBV12-3 or TRBV12-4 and TRBJ1-4; the D is unclear. The CDR3 spans 12 residues. V was trimmed by 2 bases and J by 13 bases, leaving 11 bases between them.

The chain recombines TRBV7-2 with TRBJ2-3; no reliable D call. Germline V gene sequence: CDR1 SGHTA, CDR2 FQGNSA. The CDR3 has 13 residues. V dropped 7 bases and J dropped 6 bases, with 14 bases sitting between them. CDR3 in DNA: TGTGCCAGCACCAACCGAGGCCCTGATACGCAGTATTTT. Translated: CASTNRGPDTQYF.

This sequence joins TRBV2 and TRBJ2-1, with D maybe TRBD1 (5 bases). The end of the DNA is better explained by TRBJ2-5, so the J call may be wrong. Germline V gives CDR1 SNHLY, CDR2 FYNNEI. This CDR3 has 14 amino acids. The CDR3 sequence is CASSSRQIQETQYF. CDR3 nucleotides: TGTGCCAGCAGCTCGAGACAGATCCAAGAGACCCAGTACTTC.

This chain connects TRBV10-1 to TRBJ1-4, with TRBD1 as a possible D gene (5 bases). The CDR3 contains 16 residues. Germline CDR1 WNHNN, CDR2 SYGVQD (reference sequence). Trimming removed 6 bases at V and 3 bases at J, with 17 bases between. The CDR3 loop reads CASRKNPRVPNEKLFF. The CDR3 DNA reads TGCGCCAGCAGGAAAAACCCCAGGGTACCTAATGAAAAACTGTTTTTT.

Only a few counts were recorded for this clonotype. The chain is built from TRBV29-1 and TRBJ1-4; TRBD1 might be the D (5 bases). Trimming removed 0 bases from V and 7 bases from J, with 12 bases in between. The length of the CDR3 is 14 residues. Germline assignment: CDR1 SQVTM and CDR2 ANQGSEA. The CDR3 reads CSVEEGTGGEKLFF. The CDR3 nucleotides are TGCAGCGTTGAAGAAGGGACCGGAGGTGAAAAACTGTTTTTT. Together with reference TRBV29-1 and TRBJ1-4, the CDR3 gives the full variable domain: SAVISQKPSRDICQRGTSLTIQCQVDSQVTMMFWYRQQPGQSLTLIATANQGSEATYESGFVIDKFPISRPNLTFSTLTVSNMSPEDSSIYLCSVEEGTGGEKLFFGSGTQLSVL.

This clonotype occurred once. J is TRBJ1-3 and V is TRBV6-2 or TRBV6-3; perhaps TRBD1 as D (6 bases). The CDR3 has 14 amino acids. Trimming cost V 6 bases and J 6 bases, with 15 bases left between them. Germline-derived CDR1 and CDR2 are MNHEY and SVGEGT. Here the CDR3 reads CASRTYREENTIYF. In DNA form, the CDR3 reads TGTGCCAGCAGGACCTACAGGGAAGAAAACACCATATATTTT.